Shown below are 11 T cell receptor beta chains from a single sample sequenced in a study of CD8 T cells in Susac syndrome. Random-hexamer reverse transcription was applied to 0.5 to 1 ug RNA. TCRdb analysed the immunoSEQ multiplex PCR reads with MiXCR anew, one entry per CDR3 protein. The repertoire holds 75,000 or so distinct CDR3 sequences, with 94% as singletons. Sequencing was carried out using CD8+ T cells from PBMCs. The receptors originated from a human donor with Susac syndrome.

The V and J genes are TRBV27 and TRBJ2-1; D is uncertain. Germline values: CDR1 MNHEY, CDR2 SMNVEV (reference sequence). V was cut by 2 bases and J by 0 bases, with 8 bases left in between. There are 15 residues in the CDR3. The CDR3, as DNA: TGTGCCAGCAGTTTACGGAGCAGCTCCTACAATGAGCAGTTCTTC. Residues: CASSLRSSSYNEQFF.

The CDR3 here is CASTWGLAGVGPDTQYF. CDR3 DNA: TGTGCCAGCACCTGGGGGTTAGCGGGAGTAGGCCCAGATACGCAGTATTTT. The V call is TRBV7-2, the J call TRBJ2-3, with TRBD2 matching over 9 bases. The V segment lost 7 bases and the J segment 4 bases; nucleotides outside the gene matches: 15. The CDR3 sequence is 17 residues long. The germline V gene encodes CDR1 SGHTA and CDR2 FQGNSA.

The chain links TRBV3-1 to TRBJ2-7; D gene ambiguous. The CDR3 spans 13 residues. The V end lost 0 bases, the J end lost 4 bases, and 7 bases lay between the germline ends. Germline loops: CDR1 LGHDT, CDR2 YNNKEL (reference sequence). The CDR3 is CASSQEVTYEQYF. The CDR3 DNA follows: TGTGCCAGCAGCCAAGAAGTAACATACGAGCAGTACTTC.

The rearrangement links TRBV28 to TRBJ2-5; D is possibly TRBD2 (6 bases). Germline V gene data show CDR1 as MDHEN and CDR2 as SYDVKM. The V gene lost 4 bases and the J gene lost 5 bases, with 11 bases spanning the gap. This CDR3 contains 13 residues. In DNA, the CDR3 is TGTGCCAGCAGTTCGATTCGGGGGGAGACCCAGTACTTC. Protein sequence: CASSSIRGETQYF.

The J gene is TRBJ2-7, the V gene TRBV5-8, with D uncertain. This CDR3 has 11 amino acids. Per germline, CDR1 SGHTS and CDR2 YDEGEE. Trimming took 9 bases from V and 2 from J, leaving 9 bases between them. This CDR3 is CATLPAYEQYF. The DNA for the CDR3 is TGTGCCACCCTGCCGGCCTACGAGCAGTACTTC.

The chain has TRBV16 and TRBJ2-1; 10 bases are shared with TRBD1. Losses at the gene ends were 7 bases for V and 5 bases for J; bases not matched to a gene: 11. This CDR3 is 16 amino acids long. The germline V gene has CDR1 KGHSY and CDR2 FQNENV. The CDR3 DNA reads TGTGCCAGCACCCCAGGACGACAGGGGGCCGACAATGAGCAGTTCTTC. This codes for CASTPGRQGADNEQFF.

This clonotype was detected once. The chain is built from TRBV5-1 and TRBJ1-2; no firm D call. The germline V and J ends were trimmed by 0 bases and 14 bases, with 11 bases remaining between them. Germline V CDR1 and CDR2: SGHRS, YFSETQ. The CDR3 contains 11 residues. CDR3 bases: TGCGCCAGCAGCTTGGGAGAACAAGTGACCTTC. Translating it yields CASSLGEQVTF.

The V and J genes are TRBV27 and TRBJ1-4; 8 positions match TRBD1. J lost 7 bases, V lost 5 bases, and 9 bases had no gene match. CDR1 is MNHEY, CDR2 SMNVEV, per germline (reference sequence). There are 15 residues in the CDR3. The CDR3 region has the DNA TGTGCCAGCAGTATCAGACAGGGGAGGAGTGAAAAACTGTTTTTT. Translated, it gives CASSIRQGRSEKLFF.

The rearrangement uses TRBV7-8 and TRBJ2-1, with 7 bases identical to TRBD1. The germline V gene has CDR1 SGHVS and CDR2 FQNEAQ. The CDR3 has 16 amino acids. V shed 1 base and J 5 bases; nucleotides not matched to a gene: 8. The CDR3 nucleotides read TGTGCCAGCAGCTTAGTACTACCGGGACAGCACAATGAGCAGTTCTTC. Its translation: CASSLVLPGQHNEQFF.

The rearrangement joins TRBV7-8 to TRBJ2-3, with D uncertain. Per the germline V gene, CDR1 is SGHVS and CDR2 is FQNEAQ. This CDR3 has 11 residues. V lost 5 bases to trimming and J lost 3 bases, with 3 bases between them. The CDR3 DNA is TGTGCCAGCAGCCAAACAGATACGCAGTATTTT. Encoded protein: CASSQTDTQYF.

This sequence joins TRBV27 and TRBJ2-5; TRBD2 matches at 11 bases. With V trimmed by 8 bases and J by 2 bases, 7 bases remained unmatched. This CDR3 is built from 15 residues. The germline CDR1 and CDR2 sequences are MNHEY and SMNVEV (reference sequence). CDR3 sequence: CASGDIAGGQETQYF. The DNA of the CDR3 is TGTGCCAGCGGAGATATAGCGGGGGGGCAAGAGACCCAGTACTTC.